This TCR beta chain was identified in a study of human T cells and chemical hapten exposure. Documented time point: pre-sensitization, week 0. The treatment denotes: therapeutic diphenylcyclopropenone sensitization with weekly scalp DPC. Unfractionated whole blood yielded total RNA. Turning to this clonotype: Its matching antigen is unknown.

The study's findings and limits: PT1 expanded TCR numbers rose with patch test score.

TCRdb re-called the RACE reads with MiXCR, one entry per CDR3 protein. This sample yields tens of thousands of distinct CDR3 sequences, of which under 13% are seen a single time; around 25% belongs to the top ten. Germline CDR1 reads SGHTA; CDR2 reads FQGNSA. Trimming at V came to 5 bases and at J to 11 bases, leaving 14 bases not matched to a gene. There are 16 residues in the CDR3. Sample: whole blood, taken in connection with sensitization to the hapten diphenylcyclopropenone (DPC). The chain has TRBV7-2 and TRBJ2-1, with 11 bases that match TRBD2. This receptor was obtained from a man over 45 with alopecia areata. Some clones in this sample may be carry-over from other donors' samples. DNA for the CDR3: TGTGCCAGCAGCCCCATGCCCGGGACTAGCGGTGTCAAGCAGTTCTTC. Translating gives CASSPMPGTSGVKQFF.